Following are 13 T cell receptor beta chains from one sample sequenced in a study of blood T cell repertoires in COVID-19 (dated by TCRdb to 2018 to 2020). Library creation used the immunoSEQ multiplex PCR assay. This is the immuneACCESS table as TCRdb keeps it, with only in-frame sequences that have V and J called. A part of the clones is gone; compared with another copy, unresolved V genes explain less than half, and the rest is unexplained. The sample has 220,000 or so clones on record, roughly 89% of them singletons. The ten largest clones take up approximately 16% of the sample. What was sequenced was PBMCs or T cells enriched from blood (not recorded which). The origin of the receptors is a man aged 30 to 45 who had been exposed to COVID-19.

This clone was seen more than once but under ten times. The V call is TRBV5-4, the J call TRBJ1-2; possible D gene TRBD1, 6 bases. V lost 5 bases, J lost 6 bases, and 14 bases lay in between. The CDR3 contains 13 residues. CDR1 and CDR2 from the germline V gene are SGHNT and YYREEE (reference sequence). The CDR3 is CASSTARDNGYTF. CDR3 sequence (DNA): TGTGCCAGCAGTACCGCCAGGGACAATGGCTACACCTTC.

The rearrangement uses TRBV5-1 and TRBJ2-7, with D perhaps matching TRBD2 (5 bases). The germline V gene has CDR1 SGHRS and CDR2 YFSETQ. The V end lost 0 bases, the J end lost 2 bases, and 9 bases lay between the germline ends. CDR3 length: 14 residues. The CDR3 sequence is CASSLDLGAYEQYF. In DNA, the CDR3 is TGCGCCAGCAGCTTGGATCTCGGGGCCTACGAGCAGTACTTC.

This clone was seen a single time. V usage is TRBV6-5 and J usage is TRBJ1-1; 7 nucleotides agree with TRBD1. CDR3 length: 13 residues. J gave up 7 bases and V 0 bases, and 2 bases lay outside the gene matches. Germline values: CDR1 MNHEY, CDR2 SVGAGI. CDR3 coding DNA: TGTGCCAGCAGTTACTCTAGGGACAGTGAAGCTTTCTTT. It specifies CASSYSRDSEAFF.

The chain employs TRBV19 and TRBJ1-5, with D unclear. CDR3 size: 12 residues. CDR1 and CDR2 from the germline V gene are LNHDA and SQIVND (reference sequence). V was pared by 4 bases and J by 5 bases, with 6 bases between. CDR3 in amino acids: CASSKQDQPQHF. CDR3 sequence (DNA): TGTGCCAGTAGTAAACAAGATCAGCCCCAGCATTTT.

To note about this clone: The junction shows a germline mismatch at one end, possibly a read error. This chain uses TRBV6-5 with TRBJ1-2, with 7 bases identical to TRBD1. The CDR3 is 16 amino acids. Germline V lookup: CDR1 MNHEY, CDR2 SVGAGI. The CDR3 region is CASSYTPTGKVDGYTF. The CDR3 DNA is TGTGCCAGCAGTTACACCCCGACAGGGAAGGTCGATGGTTACACCTTC.

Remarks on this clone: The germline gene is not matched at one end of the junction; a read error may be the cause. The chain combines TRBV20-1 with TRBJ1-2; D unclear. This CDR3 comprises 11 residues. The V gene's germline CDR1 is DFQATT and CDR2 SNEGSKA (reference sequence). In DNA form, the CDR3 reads TGCAGTGCTATCAATAACAATGGCTACACCTTC. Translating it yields CSAINNNGYTF.

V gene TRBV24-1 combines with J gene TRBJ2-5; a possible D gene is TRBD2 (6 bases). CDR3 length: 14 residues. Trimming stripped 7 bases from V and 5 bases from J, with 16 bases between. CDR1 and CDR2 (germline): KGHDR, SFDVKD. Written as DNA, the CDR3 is TGTGCCACCAGCCTCCGGGGGAGGTGGGAGACCCAGTACTTC. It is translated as CATSLRGRWETQYF.

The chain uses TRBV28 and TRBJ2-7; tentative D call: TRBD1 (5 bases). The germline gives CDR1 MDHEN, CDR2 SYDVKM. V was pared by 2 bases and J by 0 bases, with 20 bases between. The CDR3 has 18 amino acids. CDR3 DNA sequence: TGTGCCAGCAGTTTACCTTTCAGGGTGTCGGAGAACTCCTACGAGCAGTACTTC. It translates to CASSLPFRVSENSYEQYF.

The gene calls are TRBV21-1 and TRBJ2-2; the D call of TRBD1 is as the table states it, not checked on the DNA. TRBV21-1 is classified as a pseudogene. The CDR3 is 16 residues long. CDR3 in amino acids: CASSKDDRGNTGELFF. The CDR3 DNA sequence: TGTGCCAGCAGCAAAGATGACAGGGGGAACACCGGGGAGCTGTTTTTT.

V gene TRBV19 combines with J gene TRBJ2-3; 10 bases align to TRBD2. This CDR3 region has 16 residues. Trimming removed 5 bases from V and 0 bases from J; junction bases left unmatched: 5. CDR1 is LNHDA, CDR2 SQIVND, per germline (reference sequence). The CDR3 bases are TGTGCCAGTAGTCAGCGGGGGGGCCCTAGCACAGATACGCAGTATTTT. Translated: CASSQRGGPSTDTQYF.

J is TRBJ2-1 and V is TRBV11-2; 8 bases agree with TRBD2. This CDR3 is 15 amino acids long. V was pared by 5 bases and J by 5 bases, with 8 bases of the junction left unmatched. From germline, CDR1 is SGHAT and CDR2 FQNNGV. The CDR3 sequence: CASSPQVAGHNEQFF. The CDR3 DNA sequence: TGTGCCAGCAGCCCCCAAGTAGCGGGGCACAATGAGCAGTTCTTC.

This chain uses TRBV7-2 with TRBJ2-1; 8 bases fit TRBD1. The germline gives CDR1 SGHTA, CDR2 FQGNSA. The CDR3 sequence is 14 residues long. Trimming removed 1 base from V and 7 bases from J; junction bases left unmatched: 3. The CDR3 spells CASSLGTGRNEQFF. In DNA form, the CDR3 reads TGTGCCAGCAGCTTAGGGACAGGGCGTAATGAGCAGTTCTTC. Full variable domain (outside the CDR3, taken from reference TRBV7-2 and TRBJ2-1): GAGVSQSPSNKVTEKGKDVELRCDPISGHTALYWYRQSLGQGLEFLIYFQGNSAPDKSGLPSDRFSAERTGGSVSTLTIQRTQQEDSAVYLCASSLGTGRNEQFFGPGTRLTVL.

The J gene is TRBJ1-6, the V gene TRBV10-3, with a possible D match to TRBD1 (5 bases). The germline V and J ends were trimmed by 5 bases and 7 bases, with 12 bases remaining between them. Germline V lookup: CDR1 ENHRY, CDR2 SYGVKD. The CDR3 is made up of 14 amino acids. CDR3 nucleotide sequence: TGTGCCATCAGTTATCAGGGAAACAATTCACCCCTCCACTTT. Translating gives CAISYQGNNSPLHF.